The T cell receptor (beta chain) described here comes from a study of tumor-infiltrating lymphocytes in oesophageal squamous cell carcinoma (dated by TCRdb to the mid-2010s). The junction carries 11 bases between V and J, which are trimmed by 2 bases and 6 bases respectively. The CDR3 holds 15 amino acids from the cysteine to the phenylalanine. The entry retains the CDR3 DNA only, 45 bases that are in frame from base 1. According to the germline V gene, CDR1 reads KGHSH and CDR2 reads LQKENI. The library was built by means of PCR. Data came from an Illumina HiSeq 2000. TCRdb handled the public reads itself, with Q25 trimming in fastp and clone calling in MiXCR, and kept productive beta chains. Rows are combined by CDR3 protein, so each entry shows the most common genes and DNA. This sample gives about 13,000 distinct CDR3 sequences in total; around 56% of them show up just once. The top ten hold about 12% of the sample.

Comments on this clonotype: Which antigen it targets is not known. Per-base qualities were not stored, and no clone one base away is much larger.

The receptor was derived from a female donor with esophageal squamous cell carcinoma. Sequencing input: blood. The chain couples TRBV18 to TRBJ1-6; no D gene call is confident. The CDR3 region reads CASSPSAALNSPLHF. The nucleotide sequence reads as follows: TGTGCCAGCTCACCATCGGCTGCCCTTAATTCACCCCTCCACTTT.